These T cell receptor beta chains were read from a single sample in a study of Ad26.COV2.S vaccination and SARS-CoV-2 variants. Method: immunoSEQ multiplex PCR; TCRdb's copy keeps in-frame clones and lacks some. The table records about 370,000 clones, 89% of them present only once. The sample here was peripheral blood, taken in a trial of Ad26.COV2.S vaccine versus placebo. These TCRs come from a person between 18 and 59 years old who received the Ad26.COV2.S COVID-19 vaccine or a placebo. Each CDR3 is given with its conserved first and last residue. The D gene is left open where the match is weak. Some rows have no size entry. The others give once, few or many, or a class for an expanded clone.

j_call d_call v_call clone_size cdr3_nt cdr3_aa
TRBJ2-5 NA TRBV5-5 NA TGTGCCAGCAGACCAGGTACCAGGGAAGAGACCCAGTACTTC CASRPGTREETQYF
TRBJ2-2 NA TRBV19 NA TGTGCCAGTAGTGATACATGGGACACCGGGGAGCTGTTTTTT CASSDTWDTGELFF
TRBJ1-6 NA TRBV9 once TGTGCCAGCAGCGTAGGGTGGAATAATTCACCCCTCCACTTT CASSVGWNNSPLHF
TRBJ2-5 TRBD2 TRBV28 NA TGTGCCAGCAGAAAACCAGCGGGAGGCCAAGAGACCCAGTACTTC CASRKPAGGQETQYF
TRBJ1-1 NA TRBV4-1 NA TGCGCCAGCAGCCAAGATGGGGGCGTCGCTGAAGCTTTCTTT CASSQDGGVAEAFF
TRBJ2-3 NA TRBV5-1 NA TGCGCCAGCAGCGCTCGACTTGGAGATACGCAGTATTTT CASSARLGDTQYF
TRBJ2-3 TRBD2 TRBV9 NA TGTGCCAGCAGCGAGGGGCTTCGACTAGCGGGAATCACAGATACGCAGTATTTT CASSEGLRLAGITDTQYF
TRBJ2-7 NA TRBV27 once TGTGCCAGCAGTTTATCCCCCAGAGGGACTTACGAGCAGTACTTC CASSLSPRGTYEQYF
TRBJ2-4 TRBD1 TRBV27 once TGTGCCAGCAGTTTGGGGTTAGGCGGCAGGGGGTTTGGTAACATTCAGTACTTC CASSLGLGGRGFGNIQYF
TRBJ1-3 NA TRBV18 once TGTGCCAGCTCACCTTCCCCCGCAGGGGCAGGAAACACCATATATTTT CASSPSPAGAGNTIYF
TRBJ1-2 NA TRBV28 NA TGTGCCAGCAGTTCACCCAACAGGGAAAACTATGGCTACACCTTC CASSSPNRENYGYTF
TRBJ2-1 NA TRBV5-1 NA TGCGCCAGCAGCTTGGAGACCAGGAAGTTCTTC CASSLETRKFF
TRBJ2-1 TRBD2 TRBV5-4 NA TGTGCCAGCAGCTTCCCGCGACTAGCGGGACTGGACAATGAGCAGTTCTTC CASSFPRLAGLDNEQFF
TRBJ1-1 NA TRBV3-1/TRBV3-2 NA TGTGCCAGCAGCCAAGACCGGGACACTGAAGCTTTCTTT CASSQDRDTEAFF
TRBJ2-1 TRBD2 TRBV4-1 NA TGCGCCAGCAGCCAAGACGGCGGGAGGAACCAGTTCTTC CASSQDGGRNQFF
TRBJ1-6 NA TRBV2 NA TGTGCCAGCAGCCGGGACCGAAATTCACCCCTCCACTTT CASSRDRNSPLHF
TRBJ2-2 NA TRBV14 NA TGTGCCAGCACCAGGGTAAGGGTCGACACCGGGGAGCTGTTTTTT CASTRVRVDTGELFF
TRBJ2-7 TRBD1 TRBV18 NA TGTGCCAGCTCACCTGGACAGGGATTCTACGAGCAGTACTTC CASSPGQGFYEQYF
TRBJ2-7 TRBD2 TRBV6-1 NA TGTGCCAGCAGTGAAACTAGCGTCTCCTACGAGCAGTACTTC CASSETSVSYEQYF